What follows are 15 T cell receptor beta chains derived from one specimen sequenced in a study of T-cell reconstitution after alpha-beta-depleted transplantation in children. Preparation of the TCRbeta library involved a method that used unique molecular identifiers. Using its own MiXCR run on the PCR reads, TCRdb lists one record per CDR3 protein. Of a few hundred thousand distinct CDR3 sequences in the sample, 9.5% to 13% were seen once. The specimen was peripheral blood, collected 180 days after TCRalphabeta/CD19-depleted stem cell transplant. All receptors come from a male patient between 2 and 10 years old who had a stem cell transplant for chronic granulomatous disease, so the T cells may come from the graft donor.

This clonotype was observed many times. The chain uses TRBV7-6 and TRBJ2-3, with D possibly being TRBD2 (5 bases). V lost 4 bases, J lost 0 bases, and 20 bases lay in between. Germline loops: CDR1 SGHVS, CDR2 FNYEAQ. This CDR3 has 18 amino acids. CDR3 DNA sequence: TGTGCCAGCAGCTCCCCGGCTAGCTCCCGAACTAGCACAGATACGCAGTATTTT. Translating it yields CASSSPASSRTSTDTQYF.

This clonotype came up many times. This chain uses TRBV6-2 or TRBV6-3 with TRBJ2-1; D is undetermined. CDR1 MNHEY and CDR2 SVGEGT come from the germline V gene. The CDR3 contains 11 residues. Trimming left V 7 bases short and J 6 bases short, with 7 bases between. The CDR3 here is CASKRGNEQFF. In DNA, the CDR3 is TGTGCCAGCAAACGAGGCAATGAGCAGTTCTTC.

V gene TRBV6-1 combines with J gene TRBJ2-3; 11 bases align to TRBD2. The germline gives CDR1 MNHNS, CDR2 SASEGT. This CDR3 spans 18 amino acids. The V gene end was trimmed by 5 bases and the J gene end by 6 bases; junction bases not matched to a gene: 16. The CDR3 spells CASSPTSGRRPWWDTQYF. As DNA, the CDR3 is TGTGCCAGCAGTCCAACTAGCGGGAGAAGACCTTGGTGGGATACGCAGTATTTT.

This clonotype was observed at least ten times. The chain couples TRBV20-1 to TRBJ2-5; 11 nucleotides line up with TRBD2. V shed 7 bases and J 1 base; nucleotides not matched to a gene: 5. Germline lookup yields CDR1 DFQATT and CDR2 SNEGSKA (reference sequence). The CDR3 extends over 14 amino acids. CDR3 amino acids: CSVTSGVLQETQYF. The CDR3 nucleotides are TGCAGTGTGACTAGCGGGGTCCTCCAAGAGACCCAGTACTTC.

This clonotype was detected ten times or more. CDR3 coding DNA: TGCAGTGCTCCCGGGATGAACACTGAAGCTTTCTTT. It translates to CSAPGMNTEAFF. J is TRBJ1-1 and V is TRBV20-1; D unclear. CDR3 length: 12 amino acids. With 5 bases removed from V and 0 bases from J, the gap between germline ends came to 7 bases. In germline, CDR1 is DFQATT, CDR2 SNEGSKA (reference sequence).

This clonotype was picked up many times. V and J are TRBV6-1 and TRBJ1-2, with a weak D call TRBD1 (5 bases). CDR3 size: 14 residues. Trimming left V 6 bases short and J 8 bases short, with 19 bases between. Germline V gene lookup returns CDR1 MNHNS and CDR2 SASEGT. In DNA form, the CDR3 reads TGTGCCAGCAGCGTCCCGGGACTGCCGTGGGGCTACACCTTC. It translates to CASSVPGLPWGYTF.

This clonotype has at least ten counts. The chain combines TRBV27 with TRBJ2-5, with TRBD2 matching 7 bases. The trim removed 3 bases at V and 7 bases at J, leaving 11 bases unmatched. Germline CDR1 MNHEY, CDR2 SMNVEV (reference sequence). The CDR3 has 15 residues. CDR3 region: CASSLGSSGVRTQYF. The CDR3 DNA is TGTGCCAGCAGTTTGGGCTCTAGCGGAGTAAGGACCCAGTACTTC.

This clonotype came up many times. This chain connects TRBV5-5 to TRBJ2-1; TRBD1 is a possible D gene (5 bases). V was clipped by 4 bases and J by 9 bases, with 14 bases between them. The CDR3 contains 13 residues. The germline CDR1 and CDR2 sequences are SGHKS and YYEKEE (reference sequence). The CDR3 DNA reads TGTGCCAGCAGCACCGACAGTCTAGGTGAGCAGTTCTTC. Residues: CASSTDSLGEQFF.

This clonotype was seen repeatedly, ten times or more. The V call is TRBV25-1, the J call TRBJ2-1; D possibly corresponds to TRBD2 (6 bases). The germline gives CDR1 MGHDK, CDR2 SYGVNS. V lost 1 base and J lost 5, with 15 bases in between. The CDR3 contains 16 residues. The DNA for the CDR3 is TGTGCCAGCAGTGAATCGGGGGTAGCGGCCAACAATGAGCAGTTCTTC. Its translation: CASSESGVAANNEQFF.

This clonotype was counted many times. The chain carries TRBV20-1 and TRBJ2-6; D not resolved. Germline CDR1 is DFQATT and CDR2 is SNEGSKA (reference sequence). The CDR3 is 15 residues long. Between the trimmed V and J ends, which lost 1 base and 2 bases, there was a span of 9 bases. This chain's CDR3 is CSARVGWTGANVLTF. The CDR3 nucleotides read TGCAGTGCTAGAGTAGGGTGGACTGGGGCCAACGTCCTGACTTTC.

This clonotype was counted at least ten times. This chain's CDR3 is CASSPRGGRTGGPGQFF. As DNA, the CDR3 is TGTGCCAGCAGCCCCCGGGGCGGGAGGACAGGGGGACCTGGGCAGTTCTTC. V gene TRBV27 combines with J gene TRBJ2-1, with 10 bases that match TRBD1. V gave up 6 bases and J gave up 12 bases; unmatched junction bases: 20. Germline V gene lookup returns CDR1 MNHEY and CDR2 SMNVEV (reference sequence). This CDR3 has 17 amino acids.

This clonotype was seen repeatedly, ten times or more. The rearrangement joins TRBV13 to TRBJ1-1; 7 nucleotides agree with TRBD1. This CDR3 contains 17 residues. In germline, CDR1 is PRHDT, CDR2 FYEKMQ (reference sequence). The V and J ends lost 0 bases and 0 bases, in that order; junction bases with no gene match: 7. This CDR3 reads CASSLGPYRGLNTEAFF. As DNA, the CDR3 is TGTGCCAGCAGCTTAGGACCATACAGGGGACTGAACACTGAAGCTTTCTTT.

This clonotype was seen ten or more times. V gene TRBV4-3 combines with J gene TRBJ2-3; D possibly corresponds to TRBD2 (5 bases). The CDR3 consists of 13 residues. V lost 3 bases and J lost 4, with 8 bases in between. CDR1 is LGHNA, CDR2 YSLEER, per germline. The CDR3 protein is CASSHGSADTQYF. The CDR3 region has the DNA TGCGCCAGCAGCCATGGTAGCGCAGATACGCAGTATTTT.

In its sample, this clonotype was seen many times. V is TRBV5-1 and J is TRBJ1-4, with D possibly matching TRBD1 (5 bases). The CDR3 contains 13 residues. The ends were cut back, 5 bases at V and 5 bases at J, with 10 bases in the middle. Germline CDR1 reads SGHRS; CDR2 reads YFSETQ. Written as DNA, the CDR3 is TGCGCCAGCAGATCCGGGACCAATGAAAAACTGTTTTTT. Amino acid sequence: CASRSGTNEKLFF.

Regarding this clonotype: This may be a read error: a much more frequent sequence differs by one nucleotide. The chain links TRBV18 to TRBJ2-7; D not certain. Germline lookup yields CDR1 KGHSH and CDR2 LQKENI. V lost 1 base and J lost 6, with 28 bases in between. The CDR3 sequence is 19 residues long. The CDR3: CASSPLPTTQGIRHSEQYF. CDR3 coding DNA: TGTGCCAGCTCACCACTCCCTACTACGCAAGGCATTCGACATTCCGAGCAGTACTTC.